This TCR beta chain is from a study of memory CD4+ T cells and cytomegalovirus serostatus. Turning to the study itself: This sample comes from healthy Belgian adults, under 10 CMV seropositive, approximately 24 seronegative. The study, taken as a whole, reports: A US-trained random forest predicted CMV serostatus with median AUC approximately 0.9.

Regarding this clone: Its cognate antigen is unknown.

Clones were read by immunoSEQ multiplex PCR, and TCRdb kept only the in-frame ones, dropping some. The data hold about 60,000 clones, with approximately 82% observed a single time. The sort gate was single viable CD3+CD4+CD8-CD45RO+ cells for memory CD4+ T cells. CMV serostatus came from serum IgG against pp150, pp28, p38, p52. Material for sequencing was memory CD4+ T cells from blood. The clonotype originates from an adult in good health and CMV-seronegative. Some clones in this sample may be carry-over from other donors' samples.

CDR3 protein: CAISESTTNQPQHF. CDR3 DNA: TGTGCCATCAGTGAGTCGACAACTAATCAGCCCCAGCATTTT. The chain combines TRBV10-3 with TRBJ1-5; no reliable D call. CDR3 size: 14 residues. The germline CDR1 and CDR2 sequences are ENHRY and SYGVKD. V shed 0 bases and J shed 4 bases, with 7 bases lying between them.